The sample holds one count of the clone carrying this T cell receptor beta chain. The V gene's germline CDR1 is SEHNR and CDR2 FQNEAQ (reference sequence). V shed 0 bases and J 6 bases; nucleotides not matched to a gene: 3. The CDR3 loop spans 15 amino acids. The sample comes from a study of blood T cell repertoires in COVID-19. About the research overall: The origin of the acute and convalescent COVID-19 samples was the United States, Italy and Spain. Nucleic acid was either cDNA or gDNA, and it came from T cells, B-cell-depleted T cells, or PBMCs.

In the authors' workflow: Researchers report that nucleated cell counts were estimated from reference gene primer amplification. The protocol was immunoSEQ multiplex PCR, while the TCRdb copy is restricted to in-frame clones and leaves out a portion. D and trimming come from the DNA, and the V and J calls and clone size come from that table. The sample holds hundreds of thousands of clones, around 87% seen once. The TCR originated in a woman in her sixties or seventies with COVID-19, enrolled during active disease. The source material was peripheral blood. The V call is TRBV7-9, the J call TRBJ1-4; 8 bases are shared with TRBD1. DNA for the CDR3: TGTGCCAGCAGCTTAGCCGGACAGGGATATGAAAAACTGTTTTTT. Translating gives CASSLAGQGYEKLFF.